This T cell receptor beta chain was documented in a study of T cell repertoires in cytomegalovirus infection. The overall study: TCR beta signatures that were public indicated CMV infection and matching HLA type.

The CDR3 is made up of 15 amino acids. V dropped 5 bases and J dropped 1 base, with 9 bases sitting between them. Details on this clonotype: Antigen specificity is unknown.

Study findings and constraints: There were HLA-C-restricted CMV-specific TCR beta clonotypes dominating the ex vivo response. Summed frequency of shared TCR beta families picked out CMV carriers who also had the relevant HLA.

TCRdb reprocessed the reads via MiXCR and lists one record per CDR3 protein. The sample carries 45,000 to 75,000 distinct CDR3 sequences, roughly 32% recorded once. This chain joins TRBV12-3 or TRBV12-4 and TRBJ2-6; D perhaps matches TRBD1 (5 bases). Source material: PBMCs, sequenced either directly or after in vitro stimulation (not recorded which). This clonotype was sampled from a human donor in good health (CMV status not recorded). Some clones in this sample may be carry-over from other donors' samples. The CDR3 here is CASSRRGSGANVLTF. Written as DNA, the CDR3 is TGTGCCAGCAGTCGAAGGGGTTCTGGGGCCAACGTCCTGACTTTC.